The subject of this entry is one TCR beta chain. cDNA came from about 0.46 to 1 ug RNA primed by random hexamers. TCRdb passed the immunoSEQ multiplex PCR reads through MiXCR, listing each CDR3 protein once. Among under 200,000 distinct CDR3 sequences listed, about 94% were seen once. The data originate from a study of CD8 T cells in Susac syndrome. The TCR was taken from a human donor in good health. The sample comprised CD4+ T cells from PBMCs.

The CDR3 here is CASSPTRSGANVLTF. CDR3 coding DNA: TGTGCCAGCAGCCCGACACGCTCTGGGGCCAACGTCCTGACTTTC. This chain joins TRBV21-1 and TRBJ2-6. TRBV21-1 is a known pseudogene. The CDR3 consists of 15 residues.